This T cell receptor (beta chain) was profiled in a study of T cells in Graves' hyperthyroidism and ophthalmopathy. Findings and limits, study-wide: Ophthalmopathy, which appeared later, was predicted by the model a median around 6 months before onset. Blood also held most thyroid clonotypes expanded beyond 0.001.

Losses at the gene ends were 2 bases for V and 5 bases for J; bases not matched to a gene: 2. CDR1 is SGHRS and CDR2 is YFSETQ in the germline V gene. This CDR3 spans 14 amino acids. TCR beta CDR3 region amplification was performed from RNA transcripts. A set of HTBI primers served as the primers for a first-round RT-PCR of the TCR CDR3. From the multiplex PCR reads, TCRdb called clonotypes with MiXCR, one entry per CDR3 protein. The sample has roughly 250,000 distinct CDR3 sequences; about 15% are singletons. Ophthalmopathy in the patients scored at least 3 on Clinical Activity Score and at least 4 on NOSPECS grade, lasting under 3 months. There are many counts of this clonotype. Its antigen is not identified.

The clonotype originates from a woman between 18 and 29 years old with Graves' ophthalmopathy. J is TRBJ2-3 and V is TRBV5-1, with TRBD1 identical over 10 bases. Source material: blood. The CDR3: CASSFGQGGDTQYF. In DNA form, the CDR3 reads TGCGCCAGCAGCTTCGGACAGGGGGGAGATACGCAGTATTTT.